This T cell receptor beta chain came from a study of CD8 T cells in Susac syndrome. The overall study: Patients with Susac syndrome were therapy-naive, on corticosteroids, or on intravenous immunoglobulin alone at the time that blood was drawn.

CDR3 length: 13 amino acids. Germline CDR1 reads SGHDN; CDR2 reads FVKESK. With 4 bases clipped from V and 4 bases from J, the junction kept 0 bases outside the gene matches. Random-hexamer reverse transcription was applied to roughly 0.5 to 1 ug RNA. The CDR3 of TCR beta was amplified by immunoSEQ multiplex PCR across 54 Vbeta and 13 Jbeta. TCRdb reprocessed the immunoSEQ multiplex PCR reads via MiXCR and lists one record per CDR3 protein. Of over 130,000 distinct CDR3 sequences in the sample, around 93% were seen once. The receptor's source is a human donor with Susac syndrome. V and J are TRBV14 and TRBJ2-5; the match to TRBD1 covers 10 bases. The specimen sequenced was CD4+ T cells from PBMCs. The CDR3 bases are TGTGCCAGCAGCCGGACAGGGGGAGAGACCCAGTACTTC. Its protein is CASSRTGGETQYF.